This T cell receptor (beta chain) was identified in a study of blood T cell repertoires in COVID-19 (TCRdb year 2020). Context from the whole study: Samples covering the acute and convalescent phases of COVID-19 were provided by collaborators in the United States, Italy and Spain. The samples were drawn from the first 160 participants of the ongoing ImmuneRACE study and from about 1,200 subjects provided by 6 global collaborators. The repertoires were released in a freely available public database intended as a resource for research on the immune response to SARS-CoV-2. The material from the prospective study consisted of cDNA or gDNA derived from T cells, B-cell-depleted T cells, or PBMCs. Nearly every sample came with metadata listing a de-identified subject ID, COVID-19 status, age in years and sex. Subjects who had been exposed to COVID-19, were actively infected with it, or had recovered from it provided the deeply sampled blood TCRbeta repertoires that made up the dataset. HLA class I and class II types, where available, came from metadata supplied by the sample provider rather than from assay-based typing. Beyond this particular receptor, the publication reports: The amount of clinical and demographic metadata varied by source and participant and was provided uncurated.

Worth noting for this clone: The antigen it recognizes is unknown. No much larger clone exists at a distance of one base, and base qualities are not known.

CDR1 LNHDA and CDR2 SQIVND are derived from the germline V gene (reference sequence). Clipping removes 3 bases from V and 4 bases from J, with 14 as the unmatched junction base count. The CDR3 numbers 19 residues from cysteine through phenylalanine. The read is trimmed to its CDR3 DNA, 57 bases read in frame from base 1. The immunoSEQ Assay, a bias-controlled multiplex PCR, was used to amplify TCRbeta CDR3 regions from genomic DNA. In the authors' own workflow: The number of nucleated cells in each sample was estimated from the amplification of reference gene primers within the assay. To quantify the absolute abundance of each unique TCRbeta CDR3 rearrangement, sequence reads were collapsed and filtered. Productive Simpson clonality was computed per sample as the square root of Simpson's diversity index over productive rearrangements. Sourced from immuneACCESS, this table was stored by TCRdb with only in-frame sequences that have V and J called. A share of the clones is absent; for the studies checked, an unresolved V gene accounts for under half, and the remainder has no known explanation. That table supplies the V and J calls and clone size; D and trimming were determined from the DNA. Here the sample has tens of thousands of clones; around 86% occur a single time. The ten largest clonotypes hold approximately 5.9% of the sample.

Collaborating institutions collected whole blood in K2EDTA tubes following their own protocols. For TCRbeta analysis, collaborators shipped samples as frozen whole blood, isolated PBMCs, or DNA extracted from either of those sample types. The V gene is TRBV19 and the J gene is TRBJ2-3; 12 of the junction bases match TRBD2. This sequence originates from a human donor in a cohort sampled during active COVID-19. What was sequenced was peripheral blood. The CDR3 corresponds to CASSIRGLAGLVPPDTQYF. Here is the DNA: TGTGCCAGTAGTATTCGAGGACTAGCGGGACTAGTCCCCCCAGATACGCAGTATTTT.